This TCR beta chain was documented in a study of radiation and T cells in renal cell carcinoma. Findings and limits, study-wide: Baseline intratumoral clonotype presence is unknown without pretreatment biopsies. From baseline, blood top tumor clonotypes peaked at 2 weeks post-radiation.

Time point denoted: baseline pretreatment blood. Sample treatment: 15 Gy SBRT to primary tumor, nephrectomy 4 weeks later. Blood was sampled at baseline, 2 weeks and 4 weeks after SBRT. The patient's renal cell carcinoma had clear cell pathology. The data were produced by immunoSEQ multiplex PCR, yet TCRdb's version contains in-frame clones alone and is incomplete. Among approximately 150,000 clones listed, 88% were seen once. Germline V gene lookup returns CDR1 SGHVS and CDR2 FQNEAQ. This CDR3 is built from 13 residues. Trimming pared 2 bases from V and 8 bases from J, leaving 7 bases between. Details on this clone: Its antigen is currently unknown.

The sequence derives from a woman in her 70s with renal cell carcinoma. Sequenced material: blood, taken from a patient whose treatment included radiotherapy and nephrectomy. The V call is TRBV7-8, the J call TRBJ1-6; tentative D call: TRBD1 (6 bases). The chain's CDR3 is CASSLKGDSPLHF. CDR3 DNA: TGTGCCAGCAGCTTAAAGGGGGATTCACCCCTCCACTTT.